The table lists the clone carrying this T cell receptor beta chain with many counts. Its antigen is as yet unknown. Axillary draining lymph nodes of breast cancer patients supplied the node samples. One entry per CDR3 protein results from TCRdb running MiXCR on the multiplex PCR reads. This table has fewer than 150,000 distinct CDR3 sequences, 20% to 25% appearing once. These data originate in a study of breast tumors, draining lymph nodes, adjacent tissues. The study's findings and limits: Tumor repertoires ranked between lymph nodes and nontumor tissue in diversity, with V and J gene preferences. Findings are consistent with lymph node origin and intratumoral expansion of most tumor T cells. Data only fit, rather than demonstrated, lymph node origin of most tumor T cells.

This clonotype originated in a female donor with breast cancer. Some clones in this sample may be carry-over from other donors' samples. The sample taken for sequencing was axillary lymph node tissue.

The CDR3 is CASSSISRSYEQYF. CDR3 DNA: TGTGCCAGCAGTTCGATTAGCAGGTCCTACGAGCAGTACTTC. The chain has TRBV6-2 or TRBV6-3 and TRBJ2-7; D gene unclear. Germline V gene lookup returns CDR1 MNHEY and CDR2 SVGEGT. Trimming removed 4 bases from V and 1 base from J, with 11 bases in between. This CDR3 spans 14 amino acids.